Sequencing of this T cell receptor (beta chain) was carried out in a study of blood T cell repertoires in COVID-19 (dated by TCRdb to 2019 to 2021). Context from the whole study: Samples covering the acute and convalescent phases of COVID-19 were provided by collaborators in the United States, Italy and Spain. The material from the prospective study consisted of cDNA or gDNA derived from T cells, B-cell-depleted T cells, or PBMCs. Sample metadata almost always included a de-identified subject ID, COVID-19 status, age in years and sex. The repertoires were released in a freely available public database intended as a resource for research on the immune response to SARS-CoV-2. Deeply sampled blood TCRbeta repertoires from subjects exposed to, actively infected with, or recovered from COVID-19 were included in the dataset. The samples were drawn from two sources: the first 160 participants of the ongoing ImmuneRACE study, and 1,254 subjects contributed by 6 global collaborators. Where HLA class I and class II types were available, the types were taken from metadata supplied by the sample provider, not from assay-based typing.

TCRbeta CDR3 regions were amplified from genomic DNA by means of the immunoSEQ Assay, a bias-controlled multiplex PCR. In the original analysis: The number of nucleated cells in each sample was estimated by amplification of reference gene primers within the assay. To quantify the absolute abundance of each unique TCRbeta CDR3 rearrangement, sequence reads were collapsed and filtered. Productive Simpson clonality was computed per sample as the square root of Simpson's diversity index over productive rearrangements. In TCRdb, the immuneACCESS table is reduced to in-frame sequences with V and J assigned. These tables do not hold every clone; where another copy was compared, an unresolved V gene accounts for under half, and the others remain unexplained. V and J calls and clone size follow that table, whereas D and trimming were derived from the DNA. The sample table records roughly 300,000 clones; around 92% of these occur just once. Together, the top ten hold less than 2% of the sample.

Compared with germline, V lacks 3 bases and J lacks 8 bases; bases without a gene match: 6. The CDR3 runs 14 residues from the cysteine to the phenylalanine. Only the CDR3 portion is preserved as DNA: 42 bases, with reading frame beginning at the first base. CDR1 and CDR2 (MNHEY, SVGAGI) derive from the germline V gene. Study-wide findings and limitations: The quantity of clinical and demographic metadata differed by source and by participant and was supplied without curation.

Comments on this clone: It lacks a known antigen. No much larger clone is present one base from it, and per-base qualities are unavailable.

At one collaborating source in Seattle, patients were enrolled during active infection and were followed longitudinally through the course of disease. Collaborating institutions collected whole blood in K2EDTA tubes following their own protocols. Collaborator samples were shipped for TCRbeta analysis as frozen whole blood, isolated PBMCs, or DNA extracted from either sample type. Sequenced: peripheral blood. The TCR was taken from a woman in her twenties or thirties with COVID-19, enrolled during active disease. This sequence uses TRBV6-5 and TRBJ1-2; 10 nucleotides in the junction match TRBD1. The CDR3 region: CASSYSGQGEGYTF. DNA sequence: TGTGCCAGCAGTTATTCTGGACAGGGGGAAGGCTACACCTTC.